This T cell receptor beta chain comes out of a study of cytomegalovirus exposure and HLA in healthy donors. Overall study: Most genotyped donors, approximately 77% of 300 to 400, had Caucasian-associated genetic ancestry.

This clone was picked up one time. Its antigen is as yet unknown. Primers included in the PCR were 60 Vbeta and 13 Jbeta primers. Assay used: immunoSEQ multiplex PCR; TCRdb lists only in-frame clones, some missing. The data show tens of thousands of clones, roughly 79% seen once. Study-level results: A later analysis linked a missense DCLRE1C variant to TCR beta V- and J-gene trimming. Earlier analysis looked at TCR beta V segments, and most were productive about 87% or about 30% of the time. With DRB1 most and HLA-C fewest, TCR association rates differed between HLA loci in a later analysis.

This receptor was taken from a male donor in good health and CMV-seropositive. Sequencing input: PBMCs.

The CDR3 DNA reads TGTGCCAGCAGCTTAGTCGGGAGAAGCTCCTACGAGCAGTACTTC. Its translation is CASSLVGRSSYEQYF. The chain is built from TRBV5-8 and TRBJ2-5; maybe TRBD2 (6 bases). The better agreement between TRBJ2-7 and the DNA end casts doubt on the J call. The CDR3 extends over 15 amino acids. CDR1 and CDR2 (germline): SGHTS, YDEGEE.